This is a list of T cell receptor beta chains from one sample in a study of blood T cells in healthy people across ages. MiXCR, applied by TCRdb to the 5' RACE reads, yields one record per CDR3 protein. Of roughly 700,000 distinct CDR3 sequences in the sample, 45% to 50% are singletons; the top ten hold under 35%. The specimen sequenced was blood. These receptors were obtained from a woman aged 60-75 years in good health. CDR3s include the opening cysteine and the closing phenylalanine or tryptophan. Fields, in order: clone size, D gene, J gene, V gene, CDR3 protein, CDR3 DNA. The D gene is left open where the match is weak. The listing skips clone size in some rows; elsewhere it reads once, few, many or a size class.

NA | TRBD2 | TRBJ2-7 | TRBV28 | CASSSNEAGDYSYEQYF | TGTGCCAGCAGTTCCAATGAGGCGGGGGACTACTCCTACGAGCAGTACTTC
NA | TRBD1 | TRBJ2-1 | TRBV5-1 | CASSLGQGLANEQFF | TGCGCCAGCAGCTTGGGACAGGGGCTCGCCAATGAGCAGTTCTTC
NA | TRBD2 | TRBJ2-1 | TRBV29-1 | CSVTSGRAVEQFF | TGCAGCGTTACTAGCGGGAGGGCCGTTGAGCAGTTCTTC
many | TRBD1 | TRBJ2-7 | TRBV9 | CASSLGQGLYEQYF | TGTGCCAGCAGCCTGGGACAGGGGCTCTACGAGCAGTACTTC
many | NA | TRBJ1-1 | TRBV7-2 | CASSPEYTEAFF | TGTGCCAGCAGTCCAGAGTACACTGAAGCTTTCTTT
once | TRBD2 | TRBJ2-1 | TRBV29-1 | CSGGGNEQFF | TGCAGCGGGGGGGGCAATGAGCAGTTCTTC
NA | TRBD1 | TRBJ2-1 | TRBV18 | CASSPWTGENEQFF | TGTGCCAGCTCACCTTGGACAGGGGAAAATGAGCAGTTCTTC
NA | TRBD2 | TRBJ2-3 | TRBV20-1 | CSAARPGGHLQYF | TGCAGTGCTGCTCGCCCGGGGGGGCATCTGCAGTATTTT
NA | NA | TRBJ2-7 | TRBV6-1 | CASSEGSHYEQYF | TGTGCCAGCAGTGAGGGCTCGCACTACGAGCAGTACTTC
few | NA | TRBJ1-1 | TRBV6-5 | CASRRGDTEAFF | TGTGCCAGCAGACGGGGGGACACTGAAGCTTTCTTT
many | TRBD2 | TRBJ2-7 | TRBV20-1 | CSANPTSDEQYF | TGCAGTGCTAACCCGACTAGCGACGAGCAGTACTTC
NA | NA | TRBJ2-4 | TRBV20-1 | CSARVPGDDGNIQYF | TGCAGTGCTAGAGTCCCAGGGGACGACGGGAACATTCAGTACTTC
NA | NA | TRBJ1-5 | TRBV29-1 | CSVGAGFNQPQHF | TGCAGCGTTGGAGCCGGATTCAATCAGCCCCAGCATTTT
NA | NA | TRBJ1-6 | TRBV13 | CASSDQGNGSPLHF | TGTGCCAGCAGCGACCAGGGGAACGGTTCACCCCTCCACTTT
NA | TRBD2 | TRBJ2-3 | TRBV7-2 | CASSFTGGGDTQYF | TGTGCCAGCAGCTTCACGGGAGGGGGTGATACGCAGTATTTT
NA | TRBD1 | TRBJ1-4 | TRBV6-5 | CASSYARTGTNEKLFF | TGTGCCAGCAGTTACGCAAGGACAGGGACTAATGAAAAACTGTTTTTT
NA | NA | TRBJ2-1 | TRBV3-1 | CASSQTYEQFF | TGTGCCAGCAGCCAAACCTATGAGCAGTTCTTC
few | TRBD1 | TRBJ2-6 | TRBV10-3 | CAISGVRQGSVGANVLTF | TGTGCCATCAGTGGTGTGAGACAGGGAAGCGTTGGGGCCAACGTCCTGACTTTC
NA | TRBD2 | TRBJ2-7 | TRBV4-2 | CASSQDFTSVSYEQYF | TGTGCCAGCAGCCAAGATTTTACTAGCGTCTCCTACGAGCAGTACTTC
NA | TRBD1 | TRBJ2-7 | TRBV27 | CASSSGTGLTYEQYF | TGTGCCAGCAGCTCTGGGACAGGACTGACCTACGAGCAGTACTTC
NA | NA | TRBJ2-7 | TRBV20-1 | CSARPTGPIYNEQYF | TGCAGTGCCCGACCTACAGGGCCAATATACAATGAGCAGTACTTC
few | TRBD2 | TRBJ2-7 | TRBV7-9 | CASSHPSGPSSYEQYF | TGTGCCAGCAGCCACCCTAGCGGGCCCAGCTCCTACGAGCAGTACTTC
NA | NA | TRBJ2-7 | TRBV7-2 | CASRNRTLRSYEQYF | TGTGCCAGCAGAAACCGGACACTACGATCCTACGAGCAGTACTTC
few | NA | TRBJ1-1 | TRBV20-1 | CSAREVSLGTEAFF | TGCAGTGCTAGAGAAGTCAGTTTGGGCACTGAAGCTTTCTTT
NA | NA | TRBJ2-7 | TRBV24-1 | CATSDWGHEQYF | TGTGCCACCAGTGACTGGGGGCACGAGCAGTACTTC
NA | NA | TRBJ1-6 | TRBV11-3 | CASSHGNSPPHF | TGTGCCAGCAGCCACGGAAATTCACCCCCCCACTTT
NA | TRBD2 | TRBJ2-1 | TRBV7-2 | CAGSTASGSYNEQFF | TGTGCCGGCAGCACAGCTAGCGGTTCCTACAATGAGCAGTTCTTC
NA | NA | TRBJ2-3 | TRBV29-1 | CSTGRGVSSTDTQYF | TGCAGCACGGGAAGGGGGGTTTCTAGCACAGATACGCAGTATTTT
NA | TRBD1 | TRBJ2-7 | TRBV10-3 | CAIMGDRGYYEQYF | TGTGCCATCATGGGAGACAGGGGATATTACGAGCAGTACTTC
NA | NA | TRBJ2-4 | TRBV28 | CASSLSGDASVIQYF | TGTGCCAGCAGTTTGTCGGGGGACGCGAGCGTCATTCAGTACTTC
NA | TRBD1 | TRBJ1-5 | TRBV20-1 | CSLRTGDQPQHF | TGCAGTCTCCGGACAGGGGATCAGCCCCAGCATTTT
NA | NA | TRBJ2-5 | TRBV18 | CASSLRLLETQYF | TGTGCCAGCTCACTTAGGCTTCTGGAGACCCAGTACTTC
few | TRBD2 | TRBJ2-5 | TRBV30 | CAWSGDSGISWETQYF | TGTGCCTGGAGCGGGGATAGCGGGATCTCCTGGGAGACCCAGTACTTC
NA | NA | TRBJ2-3 | TRBV4-3 | CASSQEARRRSTDTQYF | TGCGCCAGCAGCCAAGAGGCTCGGCGGAGAAGCACAGATACGCAGTATTTT
NA | TRBD2 | TRBJ2-6 | TRBV5-5 | CASSSRLAGFSGANVLTF | TGTGCCAGCAGCTCACGACTAGCGGGCTTCTCTGGGGCCAACGTCCTGACTTTC
few | NA | TRBJ1-1 | TRBV15 | CATSREGATEAFF | TGTGCCACCAGCAGAGAGGGAGCCACTGAAGCTTTCTTT
few | TRBD1 | TRBJ1-6 | TRBV20-1 | CSATTLDRVDSPLHF | TGCAGTGCTACCACCCTGGACAGGGTGGATTCACCCCTCCACTTT
few | TRBD1 | TRBJ2-1 | TRBV7-2 | CASSLDRGAHNEQFF | TGTGCCAGCAGCCTAGACAGGGGCGCCCACAATGAGCAGTTCTTC
NA | TRBD2 | TRBJ2-3 | TRBV24-1 | CATSDSTSGATDTQYF | TGTGCCACCAGTGATTCGACTAGCGGGGCAACAGATACGCAGTATTTT
once | NA | TRBJ2-5 | TRBV3-1 | CASSQGINGETQYF | TGTGCCAGCAGCCAAGGGATTAACGGGGAGACCCAGTACTTC
NA | NA | TRBJ2-7 | TRBV6-2/TRBV6-3 | CATRDNTYEQYF | TGTGCCACCCGAGACAACACCTACGAGCAGTACTTC